This entry is about one TCR beta chain. What it binds is unknown. The sample originates from a study of T cell repertoires in cytomegalovirus infection. The wider study: Public TCR beta signatures were indicative of both CMV infection and a matching HLA type.

Points from the study as a whole: CMV carriers having the relevant HLA were flagged by cumulative public TCR beta family frequency. HLA-C-restricted, CMV-specific TCR beta clonotypes were dominant ex vivo.

This CDR3 contains 13 residues. From germline, CDR1 is LNHNV and CDR2 YYDKDF (reference sequence). The trim removed 7 bases at V and 6 bases at J, leaving 8 bases unmatched. TCRdb analysed the reads with MiXCR anew, one entry per CDR3 protein. The table includes 500,000 to 600,000 distinct CDR3 sequences, more than 15% detected once. The clonotype originates from a human donor in good health (CMV status not recorded). Some clones in this sample may be carry-over from other donors' samples. Sequencing was carried out using CD8+ T cells from PBMCs. J is TRBJ1-2 and V is TRBV15; TRBD1 matches 7 bases. CDR3 nucleotide sequence: TGTGCCACCAACCCGACAGGGAACGATGGCTACACCTTC. The encoded protein is CATNPTGNDGYTF.